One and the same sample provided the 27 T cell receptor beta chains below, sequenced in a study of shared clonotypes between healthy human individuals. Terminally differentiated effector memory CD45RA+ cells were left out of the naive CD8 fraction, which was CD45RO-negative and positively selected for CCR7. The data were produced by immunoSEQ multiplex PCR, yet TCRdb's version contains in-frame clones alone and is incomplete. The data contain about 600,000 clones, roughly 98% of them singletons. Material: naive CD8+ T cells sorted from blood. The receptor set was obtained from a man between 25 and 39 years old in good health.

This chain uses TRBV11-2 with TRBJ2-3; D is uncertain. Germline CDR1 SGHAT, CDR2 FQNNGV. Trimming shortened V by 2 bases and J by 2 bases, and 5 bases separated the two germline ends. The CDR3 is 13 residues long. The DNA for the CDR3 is TGTGCCAGCAGCTTACAGGTCACAGATACGCAGTATTTT. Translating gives CASSLQVTDTQYF.

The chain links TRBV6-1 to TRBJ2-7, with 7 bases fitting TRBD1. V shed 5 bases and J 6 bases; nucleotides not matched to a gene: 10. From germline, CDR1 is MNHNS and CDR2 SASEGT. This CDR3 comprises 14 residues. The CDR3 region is CASSSRTGHIEQYF. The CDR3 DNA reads TGTGCCAGCAGTTCCAGGACAGGCCACATCGAGCAGTACTTC.

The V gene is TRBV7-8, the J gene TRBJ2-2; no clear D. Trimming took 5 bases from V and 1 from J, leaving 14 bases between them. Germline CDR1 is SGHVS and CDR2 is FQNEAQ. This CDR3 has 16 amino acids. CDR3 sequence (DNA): TGTGCCAGCAGCGTCGACCCAGGAATGAACACCGGGGAGCTGTTTTTT. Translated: CASSVDPGMNTGELFF.

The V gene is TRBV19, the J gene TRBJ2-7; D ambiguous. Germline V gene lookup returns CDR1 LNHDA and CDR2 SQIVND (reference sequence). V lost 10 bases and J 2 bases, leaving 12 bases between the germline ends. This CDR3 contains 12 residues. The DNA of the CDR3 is TGTGCCACCCGAAACGGACCCTACGAGCAGTACTTC. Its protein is CATRNGPYEQYF.

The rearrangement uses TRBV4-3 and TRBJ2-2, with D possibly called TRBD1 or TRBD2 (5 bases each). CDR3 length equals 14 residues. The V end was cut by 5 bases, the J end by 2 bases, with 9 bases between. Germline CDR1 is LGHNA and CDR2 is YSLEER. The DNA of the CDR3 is TGCGCCAGCAGCTGGGGACCAAACACCGGGGAGCTGTTTTTT. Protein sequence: CASSWGPNTGELFF.

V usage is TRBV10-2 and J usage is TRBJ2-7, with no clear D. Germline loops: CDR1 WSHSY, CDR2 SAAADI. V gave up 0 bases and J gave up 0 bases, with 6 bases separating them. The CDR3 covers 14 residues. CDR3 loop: CASSESGISYEQYF. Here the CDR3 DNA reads TGCGCCAGCAGTGAGTCAGGGATCTCCTACGAGCAGTACTTC.

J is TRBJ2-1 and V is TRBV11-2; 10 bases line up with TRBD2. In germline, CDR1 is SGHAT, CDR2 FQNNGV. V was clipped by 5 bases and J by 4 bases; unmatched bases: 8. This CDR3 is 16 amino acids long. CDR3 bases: TGTGCCAGCAGCATCCTAGGGACTAGCGAGTACAATGAGCAGTTCTTC. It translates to CASSILGTSEYNEQFF.

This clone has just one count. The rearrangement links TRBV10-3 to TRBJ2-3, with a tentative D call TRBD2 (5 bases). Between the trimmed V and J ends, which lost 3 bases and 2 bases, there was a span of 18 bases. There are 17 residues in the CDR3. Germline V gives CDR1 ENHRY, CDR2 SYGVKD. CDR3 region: CAISDPRASSFTDTQYF. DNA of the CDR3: TGTGCCATCAGTGACCCGAGGGCGTCGTCTTTCACAGATACGCAGTATTTT.

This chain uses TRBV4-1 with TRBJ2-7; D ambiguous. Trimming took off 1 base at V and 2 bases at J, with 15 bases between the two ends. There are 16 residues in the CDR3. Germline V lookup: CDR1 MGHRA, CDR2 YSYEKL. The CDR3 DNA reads TGCGCCAGCAGCCAAGGAACCGCAATGAGGACCTACGAGCAGTACTTC. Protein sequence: CASSQGTAMRTYEQYF.

The CDR3 nucleotides are TGCGCCAGCAGGTCGGCTCAGGGGGAAGACTACGAGCAGTACTTC. Its translation is CASRSAQGEDYEQYF. The rearrangement links TRBV5-1 to TRBJ2-7, with 7 bases lining up with TRBD1. This CDR3 spans 15 amino acids. V trimming: 5 bases; J trimming: 3 bases; junction bases outside the gene matches: 11. Germline V gives CDR1 SGHRS, CDR2 YFSETQ. Filled out from reference TRBV5-1 and TRBJ2-7, the complete variable domain reads KAGVTQTPRYLIKTRGQQVTLSCSPISGHRSVSWYQQTPGQGLQFLFEYFSETQRNKGNFPGRFSGRQFSNSRSEMNVSTLELGDSALYLCASRSAQGEDYEQYFGPGTRLTVT.

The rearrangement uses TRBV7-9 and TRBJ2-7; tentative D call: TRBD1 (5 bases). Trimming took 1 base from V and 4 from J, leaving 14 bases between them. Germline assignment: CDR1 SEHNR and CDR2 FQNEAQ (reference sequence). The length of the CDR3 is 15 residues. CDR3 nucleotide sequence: TGTGCCAGCAGCTTAGGCCAGGGTTCCGAGTACGAGCAGTACTTC. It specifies CASSLGQGSEYEQYF.

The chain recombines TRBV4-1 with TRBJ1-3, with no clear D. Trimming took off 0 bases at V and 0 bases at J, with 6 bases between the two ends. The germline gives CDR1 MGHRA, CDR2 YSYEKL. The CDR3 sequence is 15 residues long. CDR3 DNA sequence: TGCGCCAGCAGCCAAGACAAGGGCTCTGGAAACACCATATATTTT. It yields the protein CASSQDKGSGNTIYF.

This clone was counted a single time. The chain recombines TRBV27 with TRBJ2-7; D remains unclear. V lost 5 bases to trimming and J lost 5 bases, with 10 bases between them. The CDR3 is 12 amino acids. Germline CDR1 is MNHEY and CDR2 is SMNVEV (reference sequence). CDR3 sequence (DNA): TGTGCCAGCAGTCACCTCCGGGACGAGCAGTACTTC. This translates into CASSHLRDEQYF.

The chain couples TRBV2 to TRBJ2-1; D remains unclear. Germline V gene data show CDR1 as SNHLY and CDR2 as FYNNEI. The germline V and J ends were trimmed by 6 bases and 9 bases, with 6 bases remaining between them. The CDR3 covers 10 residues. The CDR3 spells CASRLIEQFF. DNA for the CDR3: TGTGCCAGCAGACTGATTGAGCAGTTCTTC. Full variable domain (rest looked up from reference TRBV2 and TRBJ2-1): EPEVTQTPSHQVTQMGQEVILRCVPISNHLYFYWYRQILGQKVEFLVSFYNNEISEKSEIFDDQFSVERPDGSNFTLKIRSTKLEDSAMYFCASRLIEQFFGPGTRLTVL.

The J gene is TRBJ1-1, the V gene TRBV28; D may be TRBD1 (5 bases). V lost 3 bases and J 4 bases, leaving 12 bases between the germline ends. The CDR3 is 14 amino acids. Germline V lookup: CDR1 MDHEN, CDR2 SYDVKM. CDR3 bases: TGTGCCAGCAGTTTCCGGGCCGGGGGCACTGAAGCTTTCTTT. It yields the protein CASSFRAGGTEAFF.

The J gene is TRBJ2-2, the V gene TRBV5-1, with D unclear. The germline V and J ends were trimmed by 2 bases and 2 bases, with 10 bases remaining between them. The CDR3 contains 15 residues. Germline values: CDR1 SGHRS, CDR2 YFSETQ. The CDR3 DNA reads TGCGCCAGCAGCTTCGGCCAGGCCAACACCGGGGAGCTGTTTTTT. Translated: CASSFGQANTGELFF. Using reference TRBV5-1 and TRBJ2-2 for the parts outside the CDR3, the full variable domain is KAGVTQTPRYLIKTRGQQVTLSCSPISGHRSVSWYQQTPGQGLQFLFEYFSETQRNKGNFPGRFSGRQFSNSRSEMNVSTLELGDSALYLCASSFGQANTGELFFGEGSRLTVL.

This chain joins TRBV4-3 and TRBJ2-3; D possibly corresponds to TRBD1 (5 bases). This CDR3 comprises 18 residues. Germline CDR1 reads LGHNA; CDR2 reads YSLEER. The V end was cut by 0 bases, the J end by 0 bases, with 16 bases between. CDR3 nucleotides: TGCGCCAGCAGCCAAGATCGCCCCTCAGGGTTTAGCACAGATACGCAGTATTTT. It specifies CASSQDRPSGFSTDTQYF.

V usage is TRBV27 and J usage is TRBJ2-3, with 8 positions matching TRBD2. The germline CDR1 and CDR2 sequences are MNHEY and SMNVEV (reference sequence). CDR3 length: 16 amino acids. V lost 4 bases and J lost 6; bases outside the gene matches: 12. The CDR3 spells CASSSRISGSSDTQYF. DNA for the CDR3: TGTGCCAGCAGTTCGAGAATCAGCGGGAGTTCGGATACGCAGTATTTT.

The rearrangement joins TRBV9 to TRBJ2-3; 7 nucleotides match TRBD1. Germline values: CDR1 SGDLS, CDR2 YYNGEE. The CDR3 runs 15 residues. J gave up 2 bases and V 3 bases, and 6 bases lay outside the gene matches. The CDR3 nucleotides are TGTGCCAGCAGCGAACGGGACAGACTCACAGATACGCAGTATTTT. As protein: CASSERDRLTDTQYF.

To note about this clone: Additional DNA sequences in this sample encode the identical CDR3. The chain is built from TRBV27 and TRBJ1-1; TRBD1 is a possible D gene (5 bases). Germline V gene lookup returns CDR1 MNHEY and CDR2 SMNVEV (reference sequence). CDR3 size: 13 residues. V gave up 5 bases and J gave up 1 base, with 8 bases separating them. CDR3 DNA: TGTGCCAGCAGTACGACAGAGAACACTGAAGCTTTCTTT. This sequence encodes CASSTTENTEAFF.

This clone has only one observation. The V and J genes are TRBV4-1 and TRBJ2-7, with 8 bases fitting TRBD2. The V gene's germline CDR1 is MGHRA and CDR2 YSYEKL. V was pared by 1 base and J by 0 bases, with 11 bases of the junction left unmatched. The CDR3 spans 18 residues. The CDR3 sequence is CASSQASPQRELSYEQYF. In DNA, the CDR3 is TGCGCCAGCAGCCAAGCATCTCCACAGCGGGAGCTCTCCTACGAGCAGTACTTC.

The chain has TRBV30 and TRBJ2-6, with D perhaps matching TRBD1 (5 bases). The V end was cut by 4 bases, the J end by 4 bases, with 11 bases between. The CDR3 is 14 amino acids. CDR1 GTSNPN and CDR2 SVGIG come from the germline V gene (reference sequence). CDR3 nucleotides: TGTGCCTGGACCAGGGTTACCGGGGCCAACGTCCTGACTTTC. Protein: CAWTRVTGANVLTF.

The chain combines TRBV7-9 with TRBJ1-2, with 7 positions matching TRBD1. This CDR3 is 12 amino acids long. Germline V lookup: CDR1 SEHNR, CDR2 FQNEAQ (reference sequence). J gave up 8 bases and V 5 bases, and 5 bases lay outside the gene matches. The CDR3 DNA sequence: TGTGCCAGCAGCCCGAACAGGGGCGGCTACACCTTC. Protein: CASSPNRGGYTF.

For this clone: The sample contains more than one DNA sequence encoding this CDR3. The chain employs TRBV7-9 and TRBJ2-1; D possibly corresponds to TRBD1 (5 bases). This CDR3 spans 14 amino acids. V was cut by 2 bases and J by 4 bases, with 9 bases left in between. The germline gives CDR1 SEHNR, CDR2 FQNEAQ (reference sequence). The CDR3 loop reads CASSLTQGYNEQFF. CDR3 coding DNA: TGTGCCAGCAGCTTAACTCAGGGTTACAATGAGCAGTTCTTC.

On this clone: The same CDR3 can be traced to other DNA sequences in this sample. The CDR3 region has the DNA TGCGCCAGCAGCCAGGGGTTGACAGATACGCAGTATTTT. It specifies CASSQGLTDTQYF. The chain employs TRBV4-1 and TRBJ2-3; D gene unclear. V was trimmed by 3 bases and J by 3 bases, leaving 7 bases between them. The CDR3 extends over 13 amino acids. Germline CDR1 reads MGHRA; CDR2 reads YSYEKL.

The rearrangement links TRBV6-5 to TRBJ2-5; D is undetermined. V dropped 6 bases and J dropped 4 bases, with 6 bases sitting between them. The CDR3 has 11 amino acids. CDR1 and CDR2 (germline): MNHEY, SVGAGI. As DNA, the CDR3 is TGTGCCAGCAGCCTAGGAGAGACCCAGTACTTC. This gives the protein CASSLGETQYF.

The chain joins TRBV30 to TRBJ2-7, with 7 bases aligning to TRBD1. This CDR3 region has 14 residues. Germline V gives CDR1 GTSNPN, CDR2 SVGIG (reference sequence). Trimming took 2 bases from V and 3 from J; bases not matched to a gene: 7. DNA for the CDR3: TGTGCCTGGAGTTGGCAGGGGGTCTTCTACGAGCAGTACTTC. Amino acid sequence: CAWSWQGVFYEQYF.